A single sample gave rise to the 18 T cell receptor beta chains below, sequenced in a study of blood T cell repertoires in COVID-19. Only in-frame clones appear in the TCRdb table, and some are missing; sequencing was by immunoSEQ multiplex PCR. The sample comprises under 100,000 clones, approximately 88% of which are singletons, and about 3.3% rests with the top ten. The sequencing sample was made of peripheral blood. Receptors were obtained from a woman in her 70s with acute or convalescent COVID-19.

The chain uses TRBV19 and TRBJ2-1, with a possible D match to TRBD2 (5 bases). Trimming pared 5 bases from V and 4 bases from J, leaving 12 bases between. Germline CDR1 and CDR2: LNHDA and SQIVND (reference sequence). The CDR3 has 14 amino acids. The CDR3 nucleotides are TGTGCCAGTAGTTACGGAGGTAGTTACAATGAGCAGTTCTTC. Its protein product is CASSYGGSYNEQFF.

The rearrangement links TRBV2 to TRBJ1-6; 9 nucleotides agree with TRBD1. Germline-derived CDR1 and CDR2 are SNHLY and FYNNEI. This CDR3 contains 16 residues. V shed 1 base, J shed 4 bases, and the junction held 2 bases outside the gene matches. The CDR3 sequence is CASSEDGTGYNSPLHF. DNA of the CDR3: TGTGCCAGCAGTGAAGACGGGACAGGGTATAATTCACCCCTCCACTTT.

The V call is TRBV6-2 or TRBV6-3, the J call TRBJ1-5, with a tentative D call TRBD1 (6 bases). The CDR3 consists of 18 residues. Trimming stripped 5 bases from V and 0 bases from J, with 20 bases between. Germline V gene lookup returns CDR1 MNHEY and CDR2 SVGEGT. This CDR3 is CASSPGAASTYSNQPQHF. The CDR3 coding sequence is TGTGCCAGCAGTCCAGGGGCCGCATCGACCTATAGCAATCAGCCCCAGCATTTT.

This clone was recorded once. V gene TRBV18 combines with J gene TRBJ1-1; D call uncertain. Germline CDR1 KGHSH, CDR2 LQKENI. Trimming pared 3 bases from V and 1 base from J, leaving 9 bases between. CDR3 length: 14 amino acids. CDR3: CASSPSSTNTEAFF. The CDR3 bases are TGTGCCAGCTCACCGTCTAGTACGAACACTGAAGCTTTCTTT.

The chain employs TRBV2 and TRBJ1-5; D may be TRBD1 (6 bases). Germline assignment: CDR1 SNHLY and CDR2 FYNNEI. The CDR3 loop spans 13 amino acids. Trimming pared 7 bases from V and 5 bases from J, leaving 12 bases between. The CDR3: CASKTGMYQPQHF. The CDR3 DNA reads TGTGCCAGCAAAACAGGGATGTATCAGCCCCAGCATTTT.

The V call is TRBV27, the J call TRBJ1-6; perhaps TRBD1 as D (5 bases). The CDR3 loop spans 14 amino acids. Germline V lookup: CDR1 MNHEY, CDR2 SMNVEV (reference sequence). Trimming shortened V by 3 bases and J by 9 bases, and 12 bases separated the two germline ends. This CDR3 reads CASSFAGRSSPLHF. The CDR3 DNA follows: TGTGCCAGCAGTTTCGCGGGGCGGAGTTCACCCCTCCACTTT.

The chain has TRBV28 and TRBJ2-7; 9 nucleotides align to TRBD1. This CDR3 comprises 14 residues. The trim removed 1 base at V and 6 bases at J, leaving 4 bases unmatched. Per the germline V gene, CDR1 is MDHEN and CDR2 is SYDVKM. The CDR3 coding sequence is TGTGCCAGCAGTTTATCGGACAGGGGTCGCGAGCAGTACTTC. As protein: CASSLSDRGREQYF. Complete variable domain (other parts from reference TRBV28 and TRBJ2-7): DVKVTQSSRYLVKRTGEKVFLECVQDMDHENMFWYRQDPGLGLRLIYFSYDVKMKEKGDIPEGYSVSREKKERFSLILESASTNQTSMYLCASSLSDRGREQYFGPGTRLTVT.

This chain joins TRBV9 and TRBJ1-3; no firm D call. Deletions cut 2 bases from V and 0 bases from J, with 15 bases between. Per the germline V gene, CDR1 is SGDLS and CDR2 is YYNGEE. This CDR3 has 17 amino acids. The CDR3 here is CASSVDIGGSSGNTIYF. The CDR3 DNA reads as TGTGCCAGCAGCGTCGACATTGGAGGGAGCTCTGGAAACACCATATATTTT.

Here the CDR3 DNA reads TGTGCCAGCAGTTCCACTGACAGGGCGACTGAAGCTTTCTTT. Its protein product is CASSSTDRATEAFF. J is TRBJ1-1 and V is TRBV6-5, with 7 bases that match TRBD1. Germline-derived CDR1 and CDR2 are MNHEY and SVGAGI. The CDR3 has 14 residues. Unmatched junction bases numbered 7, after V lost 4 bases and J lost 5 bases.

V usage is TRBV10-2 and J usage is TRBJ1-1; 7 bases are shared with TRBD1. The germline V gene encodes CDR1 WSHSY and CDR2 SAAADI. CDR3 size: 12 residues. Trimming at V came to 5 bases and at J to 6 bases, leaving 3 bases not matched to a gene. The CDR3 here is CASSTGDPEAFF. For the CDR3, the DNA is TGCGCCAGCAGTACAGGGGACCCTGAAGCTTTCTTT.

The chain links TRBV3-1 (or the pseudogene TRBV3-2) to TRBJ2-4, with a possible D match to TRBD2 (5 bases). Trimming left V 4 bases short and J 2 bases short, with 12 bases between. Germline CDR1 reads LGHDT; CDR2 reads YNNKEL (reference sequence). The CDR3 length is 15 residues. CDR3 in amino acids: CASSRSDYSKNIQYF. The CDR3 DNA sequence: TGTGCCAGCAGCCGAAGCGACTATTCCAAAAACATTCAGTACTTC.

V and J are TRBV5-1 and TRBJ1-1; the D gene is possibly TRBD1 (5 bases). V gave up 3 bases and J gave up 1 base, with 7 bases separating them. This CDR3 has 13 amino acids. Germline CDR1 and CDR2: SGHRS and YFSETQ. CDR3 in DNA: TGCGCCAGCAGCTCCGGACAGAACACTGAAGCTTTCTTT. This gives the protein CASSSGQNTEAFF.

The genes are TRBV2 and TRBJ2-1; 9 bases line up with TRBD2. V was pared by 5 bases and J by 5 bases, with 7 bases of the junction left unmatched. From germline, CDR1 is SNHLY and CDR2 FYNNEI. This CDR3 is built from 15 residues. CDR3 residues: CASSPLAGNHNEQFF. The CDR3 coding sequence is TGTGCCAGCAGTCCTCTAGCGGGGAACCACAATGAGCAGTTCTTC.

This chain links TRBV5-1 with TRBJ2-3; 9 bases are shared with TRBD2. The V gene's germline CDR1 is SGHRS and CDR2 YFSETQ. The CDR3 totals 14 residues. The ends lost 5 bases at V and 6 bases at J; junction bases unmatched: 7. CDR3 sequence (DNA): TGCGCCAGCAGTTCCGGGACTAGCATTGATACGCAGTATTTT. Its translation: CASSSGTSIDTQYF.

V usage is TRBV28 and J usage is TRBJ2-5, with 8 bases matching TRBD2. Unmatched junction bases numbered 7, after V lost 6 bases and J lost 1 base. CDR1 is MDHEN, CDR2 SYDVKM, per germline. The CDR3 is 15 amino acids. The CDR3 region has the DNA TGTGCCAGCAGGGGAGCGGGAGTAACCCAAGAGACCCAGTACTTC. Protein sequence: CASRGAGVTQETQYF.

This rearrangement joins TRBV19 to TRBJ1-1; 7 nucleotides align to TRBD1. In germline, CDR1 is LNHDA, CDR2 SQIVND (reference sequence). This CDR3 region has 15 residues. The junction had 15 bases not matched to a gene; V was cut back by 10 bases and J by 4 bases. CDR3 loop: CATKVTDQGGTEAFF. The CDR3 DNA reads as TGTGCCACAAAAGTAACCGATCAGGGGGGCACTGAAGCTTTCTTT. Full variable domain (remainder filled in from reference TRBV19 and TRBJ1-1): DGGITQSPKYLFRKEGQNVTLSCEQNLNHDAMYWYRQDPGQGLRLIYYSQIVNDFQKGDIAEGYSVSREKKESFPLTVTSAQKNPTAFYLCATKVTDQGGTEAFFGQGTRLTVV.

The rearrangement joins TRBV6-6 to TRBJ1-1; D may be TRBD1 (6 bases). The CDR3 sequence is 16 residues long. CDR1 is MNHNY, CDR2 SVGAGI, per germline (reference sequence). V lost 0 bases, J lost 6 bases, and 17 bases lay in between. CDR3 DNA sequence: TGTGCCAGCAGTTACTCGAAGGCCAGGGGTTCGTCTGAAGCTTTCTTT. Protein sequence: CASSYSKARGSSEAFF.

The DNA of the CDR3 is TGTGCCAGCAGCCCAGGGACTAGCGGGACTAGCACAGATACGCAGTATTTT. Translating it yields CASSPGTSGTSTDTQYF. The V and J genes are TRBV7-9 and TRBJ2-3; 13 bases map to TRBD2. CDR3 length: 17 residues. Germline V lookup: CDR1 SEHNR, CDR2 FQNEAQ (reference sequence). Trimming took 5 bases from V and 0 from J; bases not matched to a gene: 5.